The rows below give T cell receptor beta chains drawn from one sample of a study of T cell repertoires in cytomegalovirus infection. Each CDR3 protein gets one entry after TCRdb re-called the reads with MiXCR. The data contain around 240,000 distinct CDR3 sequences, approximately 22% of them singletons. Sequencing was carried out using CD8+ T cells from PBMCs. These receptors were obtained from a human donor in good health (CMV status not recorded). Some clones in this sample may be carry-over from other donors' samples. Each CDR3 is given with its conserved first and last residue. D genes are given only for firm matches. Size tells how often a clone was seen (once, few, many) or the class of an expanded clone, and some rows leave it out.

J: TRBJ1-1
size: -
D: -
V: TRBV12-3/TRBV12-4
CDR3: CASLTPRDTEAFF
DNA: TGTGCCAGCTTAACCCCTCGGGACACTGAAGCTTTCTTT

J: TRBJ1-4
size: -
D: -
V: TRBV4-1
CDR3: CASSLPGEVRLFF
DNA: TGCGCCAGCAGCCTACCGGGCGAAGTACGGCTGTTTTTT

J: TRBJ1-4
size: -
D: -
V: TRBV11-2
CDR3: CASSLRNPDITNEKLFF
DNA: TGTGCCAGCAGCCTTAGGAACCCGGACATAACTAATGAAAAACTGTTTTTT

J: TRBJ2-1
size: -
D: -
V: TRBV12-3/TRBV12-4
CDR3: CVSSLDYNEQFF
DNA: TGTGTCAGCAGTTTAGATTACAATGAGCAGTTCTTC

J: TRBJ2-5
size: few
D: -
V: TRBV7-9
CDR3: CASRSGELETQYF
DNA: TGTGCCAGCAGATCGGGGGAATTGGAGACCCAGTACTTC

J: TRBJ2-1
size: many
D: TRBD1
V: TRBV19
CDR3: CASSSDRGISYNEQFF
DNA: TGTGCCAGTAGTTCGGACAGGGGAATTTCCTACAATGAGCAGTTCTTC

J: TRBJ2-1
size: -
D: TRBD1
V: TRBV5-6
CDR3: CASSSGTGRNEQFF
DNA: TGTGCCAGCAGCTCCGGGACAGGGAGGAACGAGCAGTTCTTC

J: TRBJ2-7
size: few
D: -
V: TRBV11-2
CDR3: CASSGDLTYEQYF
DNA: TGTGCCAGCAGCGGGGACCTCACCTACGAGCAGTACTTC

J: TRBJ2-1
size: few
D: -
V: TRBV2
CDR3: CASSDPRRSSYNEQFF
DNA: TGTGCCAGCAGTGACCCGCGCCGTAGCTCCTACAATGAGCAGTTCTTC

J: TRBJ2-3
size: many
D: -
V: TRBV7-9
CDR3: CASSYPDREGDTQYF
DNA: TGTGCCAGCAGCTACCCGGACAGGGAGGGAGATACGCAGTATTTT

J: TRBJ2-1
size: few
D: -
V: TRBV28
CDR3: CASGTDYNEQFF
DNA: TGTGCCAGCGGGACCGACTACAATGAGCAGTTCTTC

J: TRBJ2-7
size: -
D: -
V: TRBV28
CDR3: CASREGHSYEQYF
DNA: TGTGCCAGCAGAGAGGGGCACTCCTACGAGCAGTACTTC

J: TRBJ2-7
size: -
D: TRBD2
V: TRBV20-1
CDR3: CSARELAGSYEQYF
DNA: TGCAGTGCTAGAGAACTAGCGGGGAGCTACGAGCAGTACTTC

J: TRBJ1-2
size: -
D: TRBD1
V: TRBV28
CDR3: CASSFGTGIGGYTF
DNA: TGTGCCAGCAGTTTCGGGACAGGGATTGGTGGCTACACCTTC

J: TRBJ1-5
size: -
D: TRBD1
V: TRBV28
CDR3: CASSLGQGFQPQHF
DNA: TGTGCCAGCAGTTTGGGACAGGGGTTTCAGCCCCAGCATTTT

J: TRBJ2-1
size: -
D: TRBD2
V: TRBV12-3/TRBV12-4
CDR3: CTSSGSGGPLGEQFF
DNA: TGTACCAGCAGTGGAAGCGGGGGTCCCTTAGGTGAGCAGTTCTTC

J: TRBJ1-1
size: few
D: -
V: TRBV7-9
CDR3: CASSGAGMNTEAFF
DNA: TGTGCCAGCAGCGGGGCGGGGATGAACACTGAAGCTTTCTTT

J: TRBJ1-1
size: few
D: -
V: TRBV20-1
CDR3: CSARQDNTEAFF
DNA: TGCAGTGCTAGACAGGACAACACTGAAGCTTTCTTT

J: TRBJ1-1
size: -
D: -
V: TRBV9
CDR3: CASSPYLDPKTEAFF
DNA: TGTGCCAGCAGCCCATACCTGGACCCGAAGACTGAAGCTTTCTTT

J: TRBJ2-1
size: few
D: -
V: TRBV7-3
CDR3: CASSTGPGGEQFF
DNA: TGTGCCAGCAGCACCGGACCCGGGGGTGAGCAGTTCTTC

J: TRBJ2-7
size: few
D: TRBD1
V: TRBV5-6
CDR3: CASSAWDSQKSSEQYF
DNA: TGTGCCAGCAGCGCTTGGGACAGCCAAAAGTCTTCCGAGCAGTACTTC

J: TRBJ2-3
size: many
D: TRBD2
V: TRBV12-3/TRBV12-4
CDR3: CASSAPSVRGSTDTQYF
DNA: TGTGCCAGCAGTGCCCCGTCTGTGCGGGGGAGCACAGATACGCAGTATTTT

J: TRBJ1-1
size: few
D: -
V: TRBV6-2/TRBV6-3
CDR3: CASSYGSFTEAFF
DNA: TGTGCCAGCAGTTACGGGTCGTTCACTGAAGCTTTCTTT

J: TRBJ1-4
size: few
D: -
V: TRBV2
CDR3: CASRLPGRDEKLFF
DNA: TGTGCCAGCAGGCTACCGGGGCGGGATGAAAAACTGTTTTTT

J: TRBJ1-1
size: -
D: -
V: TRBV6-6
CDR3: CASSTDIMNTEAFF
DNA: TGTGCCAGCAGTACAGACATCATGAACACTGAAGCTTTCTTT

J: TRBJ1-6
size: few
D: -
V: TRBV6-6
CDR3: CASSRGTANSPLHF
DNA: TGTGCCAGCAGCCGCGGGACCGCTAATTCACCCCTCCACTTT

J: TRBJ1-1
size: few
D: -
V: TRBV29-1
CDR3: CSVEDSPGAAFF
DNA: TGCAGCGTTGAAGATTCCCCGGGGGCAGCTTTCTTT

J: TRBJ1-4
size: few
D: -
V: TRBV12-3/TRBV12-4
CDR3: CASTSGRRGEKLFF
DNA: TGTGCCAGCACCTCGGGACGGCGTGGTGAAAAACTGTTTTTT

J: TRBJ2-1
size: -
D: -
V: TRBV28
CDR3: CASNGNEQFF
DNA: TGTGCCAGCAATGGGAATGAGCAGTTCTTC

J: TRBJ1-1
size: few
D: TRBD1
V: TRBV29-1
CDR3: CSANEGTGPPEAFF
DNA: TGCAGCGCGAATGAGGGGACAGGACCACCTGAAGCTTTCTTT

J: TRBJ1-5
size: many
D: -
V: TRBV6-4
CDR3: CASSERVNQPQHF
DNA: TGTGCCAGCAGTGAAAGGGTCAATCAGCCCCAGCATTTT

J: TRBJ2-5
size: once
D: TRBD2
V: TRBV2
CDR3: CASITAGGGLQETQYF
DNA: TGTGCCAGCATAACTGCCGGGGGGGGCCTCCAAGAGACCCAGTACTTC

J: TRBJ2-7
size: -
D: -
V: TRBV5-5
CDR3: CASSLEFNEQYF
DNA: TGTGCCAGCAGCTTGGAATTCAACGAGCAGTACTTC